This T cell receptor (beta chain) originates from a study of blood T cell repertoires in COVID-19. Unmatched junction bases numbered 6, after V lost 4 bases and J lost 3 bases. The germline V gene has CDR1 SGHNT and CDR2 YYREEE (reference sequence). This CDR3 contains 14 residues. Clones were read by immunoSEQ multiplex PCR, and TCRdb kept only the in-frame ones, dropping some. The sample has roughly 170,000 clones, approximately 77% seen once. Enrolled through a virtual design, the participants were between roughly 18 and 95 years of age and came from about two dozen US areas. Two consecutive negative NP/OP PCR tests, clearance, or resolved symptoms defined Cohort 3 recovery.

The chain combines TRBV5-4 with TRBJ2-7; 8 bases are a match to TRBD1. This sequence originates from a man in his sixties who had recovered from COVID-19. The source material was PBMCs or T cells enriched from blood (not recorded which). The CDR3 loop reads CASSPRTGYYEQYF. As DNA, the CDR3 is TGTGCCAGCAGCCCCCGGACAGGGTACTACGAGCAGTACTTC. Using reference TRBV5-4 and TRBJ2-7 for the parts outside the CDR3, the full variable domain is ETGVTQSPTHLIKTRGQQVTLRCSSQSGHNTVSWYQQALGQGPQFIFQYYREEENGRGNFPPRFSGLQFPNYSSELNVNALELDDSALYLCASSPRTGYYEQYFGPGTRLTVT.